The 2 T cell receptor beta chains reported below all come from one sample, sequenced in a study of shared clonotypes between healthy human individuals. Assay used: immunoSEQ multiplex PCR; TCRdb lists only in-frame clones, some missing. The sample comprises about 2.2 million clones, about 94% of which are singletons, and roughly 1.7% rests with the top ten. CD45RO-negative cells were positively selected for CCR7, leaving out terminally differentiated effector memory CD45RA+ cells. The sample taken for sequencing was naive CD8+ T cells from PBMCs. These receptors all stem from a man aged 18 to 29 in good health. Some clones in this sample may be carry-over from other donors' samples.

The chain is built from TRBV9 and TRBJ2-1, with TRBD2 matching 12 bases. V shed 5 bases and J 7 bases; nucleotides not matched to a gene: 7. The CDR3 has 15 amino acids. Germline V gene lookup returns CDR1 SGDLS and CDR2 YYNGEE. Here the CDR3 reads CASSTTSGRVNEQFF. The CDR3 bases are TGTGCCAGCAGTACGACTAGCGGGAGAGTGAATGAGCAGTTCTTC.

This clone was observed a single time. The chain uses TRBV9 and TRBJ2-1, with 8 nucleotides matching TRBD2. The CDR3 contains 17 residues. Germline-derived CDR1 and CDR2 are SGDLS and YYNGEE. Germline trimming cut 2 bases from V and 12 bases from J; bases unmatched to any gene: 19. CDR3 nucleotides: TGTGCCAGCAGCGTTTCCCCCGCGGGAGGCCCTGCTGGCGGGCAGTTCTTC. The encoded protein is CASSVSPAGGPAGGQFF.